The rows below give T cell receptor beta chains drawn from one sample of a study of neoadjuvant anti-PD-1 for oral cavity cancer. TCRdb's copy holds only in-frame clones and misses some; the assay was immunoSEQ multiplex PCR. The profile covers about 81,000 clones, with about 84% appearing a single time and about 3.1% taken by the ten largest. The starting material was PBMCs, obtained before nivolumab (anti-PD-1) treatment. The receptors here all came from a person between 40 and 85 years old with oral cavity squamous cell carcinoma. The CDR3 runs from the conserved cysteine through the conserved F or W. D genes are given only for firm matches. Size values are once, few and many counts, or a class for expanded clones, and some rows have none.

clone size	V gene	D gene	J gene	CDR3 DNA	CDR3 protein
NA	TRBV30	NA	TRBJ1-3	TGTGCCTGGAGTGTTGACAGCTCTGGAAACACCATATATTTT	CAWSVDSSGNTIYF
NA	TRBV19	NA	TRBJ1-5	TGTGCCAGTAGTTTCGGGGTGGGGGGCAATCAGCCCCAGCATTTT	CASSFGVGGNQPQHF
NA	TRBV9	NA	TRBJ1-1	TGTGCCAGCAGCGTAGGTCCCGGCCCCAACACTGAAGCTTTCTTT	CASSVGPGPNTEAFF
NA	TRBV2	TRBD1	TRBJ2-1	TGTGCCAGCAGTGGGAACCGGGACAGGGGCCCCTACAATGAGCAGTTCTTC	CASSGNRDRGPYNEQFF
few	TRBV12-1	NA	TRBJ2-5	TGTGCCAGCAGCTTTATTGCCGGGGACCCCCAAGGCAAGACCCAGTACTTC	CASSFIAGDPQGKTQYF
NA	TRBV9	TRBD2	TRBJ2-7	TGTGCCAGCACACCCGGCCGGGAGGGTACCCACGAGCAGTACTTC	CASTPGREGTHEQYF
NA	TRBV7-2	NA	TRBJ1-1	TGTGCCAGCAGCTTAGCGGTTACAGTCTTGAACACTGAAGCTTTCTTT	CASSLAVTVLNTEAFF
NA	TRBV11-2	NA	TRBJ2-3	TGTGCCAGCAGCTTAGACGCAGGGCGGACAGATACGCAGTATTTT	CASSLDAGRTDTQYF
NA	TRBV4-1	NA	TRBJ2-5	TGCGCCAGCAGCCAAGAACCGTGGCAAGAGACCCAGTACTTC	CASSQEPWQETQYF
NA	TRBV5-4	NA	TRBJ1-1	TGTGCCAGCAGCTTGGATGTGGGAAGCACTGAAGCTTTCTTT	CASSLDVGSTEAFF
NA	TRBV29-1	TRBD1	TRBJ1-5	TGCAGCGTCGGACAGGGGGATCAGCCCCAGCATTTT	CSVGQGDQPQHF
NA	TRBV4-1	NA	TRBJ2-1	TGCGCCAGCAGCCAAGTAAACCTGGTAGACTACAATGAGCAGTTCTTC	CASSQVNLVDYNEQFF
NA	TRBV5-4	NA	TRBJ1-1	TGTGCCAGCAGCTCCCGGGCCCGAACGAACACTGAAGCTTTCTTT	CASSSRARTNTEAFF
NA	TRBV5-4	TRBD1	TRBJ2-3	TGTGCCAGCAGCTTCGGAGGACAGGTTACAGATACGCAGTATTTT	CASSFGGQVTDTQYF
NA	TRBV19	TRBD1	TRBJ1-3	TGTGCCAGTAGAGGGACAGGGAAGGCCTCTGGAAACACCATATATTTT	CASRGTGKASGNTIYF
NA	TRBV5-4	NA	TRBJ2-7	TGTGCCAGCAGCTCGCCGGGGACCTCGAGGCTCGAGCAGTACTTC	CASSSPGTSRLEQYF
NA	TRBV6-5	NA	TRBJ2-2	TGTGCCAGCAGCCTCGCCACCCGAAGGGCCGGGGAGCTGTTTTTT	CASSLATRRAGELFF
NA	TRBV9	NA	TRBJ2-2	TGTGCCAGCAACGCCCAGAACACCGGGGAGCTGTTTTTT	CASNAQNTGELFF
NA	TRBV28	NA	TRBJ1-4	TGTGCCAGCAGTAGGGGTAATGAAAAACTGTTTTTT	CASSRGNEKLFF
NA	TRBV15	NA	TRBJ1-1	TGTGCCACCAGCGGGTCGTGGGGCTACACTGAAGCTTTCTTT	CATSGSWGYTEAFF
NA	TRBV5-6	NA	TRBJ1-1	TGTGCCAGCAGCTTTTTCGGGGCGGGAACTGAAGCTTTCTTT	CASSFFGAGTEAFF
few	TRBV27	NA	TRBJ2-5	TGTGCCAGCAGCAAAAGGGCAGGGGATTTCCAAGAGACCCAGTACTTC	CASSKRAGDFQETQYF
NA	TRBV7-2	NA	TRBJ1-1	TGTGCCAGCAGAGCCGGGGGGAACACTGAAGCTTTCTTT	CASRAGGNTEAFF
few	TRBV19	NA	TRBJ1-1	TGTGCCAGTAGTACATACACGAACACTGAAGCTTTCTTT	CASSTYTNTEAFF
few	TRBV6-6	NA	TRBJ1-1	TGTGCCAGCCGTAAATTACAAGCTTTCTTT	CASRKLQAFF
NA	TRBV30	NA	TRBJ1-4	TGTGCCTGGAGTGTAAACGGGGGGGCGAGTGAAAAACTGTTTTTT	CAWSVNGGASEKLFF
NA	TRBV19	NA	TRBJ2-7	TGTGCCAGTAGTATTACAGGGTGGAACTACGAGCAGTACTTC	CASSITGWNYEQYF
NA	TRBV7-9	NA	TRBJ1-2	TGTGCCAGCAGCTCGAGGGAGTTGGGCTACACCTTC	CASSSRELGYTF
NA	TRBV7-3	TRBD2	TRBJ2-5	TGTGCCAGCAGCTTAGGAGCGGGAGACGGTGAGACCCAGTACTTC	CASSLGAGDGETQYF
NA	TRBV7-8	TRBD2	TRBJ2-2	TGTGCCAGCAGCTACTTGACTAGCGGGATCACCGGGGAGCTGTTTTTT	CASSYLTSGITGELFF
NA	TRBV6-5	TRBD2	TRBJ2-1	TGTGCCAGCAGTTCCGGACTAGCGGGAGGATCCAATGAGCAGTTCTTC	CASSSGLAGGSNEQFF
NA	TRBV9	TRBD1	TRBJ2-7	TGTGCCAGCAGCGTCGGACAGGGGGGTAACTACGAGCAGTACTTC	CASSVGQGGNYEQYF
NA	TRBV29-1	NA	TRBJ1-1	TGCAGCGCCCGACAGGACCTTATGAACACTGAAGCTTTCTTT	CSARQDLMNTEAFF
NA	TRBV11-3	TRBD2	TRBJ2-1	TGTGCCAGCAGCCTCGGGACTAGCGGGAGCTATGAGCAGTTCTTC	CASSLGTSGSYEQFF
NA	TRBV9	TRBD1	TRBJ2-2	TGTGCCAGCAGCATCTCCGGGACAGTGAACACCGGGGAGCTGTTTTTT	CASSISGTVNTGELFF
NA	TRBV19	NA	TRBJ2-7	TGTGCCAGTAGTTCCGGGAGATCCTACGAGCAGTACTTC	CASSSGRSYEQYF
once	TRBV5-6	NA	TRBJ2-3	TGTGCCAGCAAGACCGGAGGGCCGGGTACTGATACGCAGTATTTT	CASKTGGPGTDTQYF
NA	TRBV6-5	NA	TRBJ1-1	TGTGCCAGCAGTTCTTCCGAAGGGGCCACTGAAGCTTTCTTT	CASSSSEGATEAFF
NA	TRBV19	NA	TRBJ2-7	TGTGCCAGTAGTATGATAGGGGCCCCGAGGGACGAGCAGTACTTC	CASSMIGAPRDEQYF
once	TRBV7-2	NA	TRBJ2-5	TGTGCCAGCAGCTCAGGGTCGGCGTGGGGGGAGACCCAGTACTTC	CASSSGSAWGETQYF
NA	TRBV27	TRBD1	TRBJ1-4	TGTGCCAGCACCGGGACAGGGGGAGAAAAACTGTTTTTT	CASTGTGGEKLFF
medium-sized	TRBV14	TRBD1	TRBJ2-7	TGTGCCAGCAGCCCTTTCCTGGGACAGGAATCCTACGAGCAGTACTTC	CASSPFLGQESYEQYF
few	TRBV30	NA	TRBJ1-2	TGTGCCTGGAAGAGTTTAGGTATCAATGGCTACACCTTC	CAWKSLGINGYTF
NA	TRBV6-1	NA	TRBJ2-7	TGTGCCAGCAGTGCCCAATACGGAGAGCAGTACTTC	CASSAQYGEQYF
NA	TRBV14	TRBD1	TRBJ2-1	TGTGCCAGCAGCCAGAAGCCGGGACAGGACTACAATGAGCAGTTCTTC	CASSQKPGQDYNEQFF
NA	TRBV5-1	NA	TRBJ2-3	TGCGCCAGCAGCATTGGGAGCACAGATACGCAGTATTTT	CASSIGSTDTQYF
NA	TRBV30	NA	TRBJ2-5	TGTGCCTGGAGTGAAGGTGGGCGGAACCAAGAGACCCAGTACTTC	CAWSEGGRNQETQYF
once	TRBV19	NA	TRBJ1-5	TGTGCCAGTGCATGGGGGAGCCCCGACCTCAATCAGCCCCAGCATTTT	CASAWGSPDLNQPQHF
NA	TRBV28	NA	TRBJ2-7	TGTGCCAGCAGGGGGGCCGCGGGAGTCACCTACGAGCAGTACTTC	CASRGAAGVTYEQYF
NA	TRBV5-1	TRBD1	TRBJ2-1	TGCGCCAGCAGCTTGGGACAGGGGCCCTACAATGAGCAGTTCTTC	CASSLGQGPYNEQFF
NA	TRBV30	NA	TRBJ1-2	TGTGCCTGGATAGGGGGTTACAACTATGGCTACACCTTC	CAWIGGYNYGYTF
NA	TRBV5-1	NA	TRBJ2-7	TGCGCCAGCAGCTCCATGACTAGTTCCTACGAGCAGTACTTC	CASSSMTSSYEQYF
NA	TRBV6-1	TRBD1	TRBJ2-1	TGTGCCAGCAGTCCGACAGGGGGTACCTACAATGAGCAGTTCTTC	CASSPTGGTYNEQFF
NA	TRBV28	NA	TRBJ2-7	TGTGCCAGCAGTCCCGAGAGGGAGAAGGACGAGCAGTACTTC	CASSPEREKDEQYF
NA	TRBV27	NA	TRBJ1-4	TGTGCCAGCGGTAAATACACAGACGGGGAAAAACTGTTTTTT	CASGKYTDGEKLFF
NA	TRBV5-8	NA	TRBJ1-4	TGTGCCAGCAGCTTGGTCCAGGGAGGTGGATCGGAAAAACTGTTTTTT	CASSLVQGGGSEKLFF
NA	TRBV4-1	NA	TRBJ2-7	TGCGCCAGCAGCCAAGGGGCGAGCGGTTCCTACGAGCAGTACTTC	CASSQGASGSYEQYF
NA	TRBV6-1	NA	TRBJ1-4	TGTGCCACGTCTTTTGGAACTAATGAAAAACTGTTTTTT	CATSFGTNEKLFF
NA	TRBV11-3	NA	TRBJ2-3	TGTGCCAGCAGCTTAGGAGGCAGGGAAGGAGATACGCAGTATTTT	CASSLGGREGDTQYF